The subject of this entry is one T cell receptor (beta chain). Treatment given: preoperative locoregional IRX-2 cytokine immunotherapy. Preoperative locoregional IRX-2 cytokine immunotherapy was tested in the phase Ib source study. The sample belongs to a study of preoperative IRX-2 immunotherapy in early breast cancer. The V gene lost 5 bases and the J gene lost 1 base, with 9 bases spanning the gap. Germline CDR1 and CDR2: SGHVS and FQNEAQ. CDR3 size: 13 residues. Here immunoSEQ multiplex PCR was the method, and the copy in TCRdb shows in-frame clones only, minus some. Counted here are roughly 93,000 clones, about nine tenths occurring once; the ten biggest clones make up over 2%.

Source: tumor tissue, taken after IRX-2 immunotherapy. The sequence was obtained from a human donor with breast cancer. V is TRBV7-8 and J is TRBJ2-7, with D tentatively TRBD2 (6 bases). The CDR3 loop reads CASSAGQSYEQYF. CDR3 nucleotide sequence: TGTGCCAGCAGCGCGGGGCAATCCTACGAGCAGTACTTC.